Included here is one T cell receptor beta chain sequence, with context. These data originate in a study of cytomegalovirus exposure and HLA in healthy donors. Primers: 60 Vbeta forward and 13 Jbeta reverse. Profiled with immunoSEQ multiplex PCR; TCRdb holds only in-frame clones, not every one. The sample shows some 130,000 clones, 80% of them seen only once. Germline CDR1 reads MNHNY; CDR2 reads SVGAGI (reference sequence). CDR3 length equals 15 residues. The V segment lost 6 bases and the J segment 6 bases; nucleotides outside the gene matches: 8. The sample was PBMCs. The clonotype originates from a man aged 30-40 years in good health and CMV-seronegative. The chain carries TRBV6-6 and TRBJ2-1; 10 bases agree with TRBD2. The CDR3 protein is CASSQTLAGGNEQFF. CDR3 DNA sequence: TGTGCCAGCAGCCAGACCTTAGCGGGAGGCAATGAGCAGTTCTTC.